The source of this T cell receptor beta chain is a study of T cell changes during pregnancy in multiple sclerosis. The germline CDR1 and CDR2 sequences are LNHDA and SQIVND (reference sequence). The CDR3 extends over 14 amino acids. V lost 2 bases and J 0 bases, leaving 8 bases between the germline ends. Clones were sequenced by immunoSEQ multiplex PCR, and TCRdb holds only the in-frame ones, with some missing. The sample shows more than 55,000 clones, about 95% of them seen only once. Sequencing was performed on CD8+ T cells from peripheral blood mononuclear cells, taken after pregnancy. The rearrangement links TRBV19 to TRBJ2-7; D is undetermined. This clonotype was sampled from a female donor with multiple sclerosis, enrolled in a pregnancy study. This chain's CDR3 is CASSISFPSYEQYF. The CDR3 DNA reads as TGTGCCAGTAGTATATCCTTCCCCTCCTACGAGCAGTACTTC.